A single sample is the source of the 5 T cell receptor beta chains below, sequenced in a study of spatial heterogeneity in lung cancer. Via MiXCR, TCRdb re-called the 5' RACE reads, giving one row per CDR3 protein. The repertoire holds roughly 3,700 distinct CDR3 sequences, approximately 30% seen once, with around 13% in the top ten. The time point here: sample taken at primary tumor resection. Material for sequencing was whole RNA from tumor, nontumor lung or frozen PBMC, left unsorted. Sequences were derived from normal lung tissue next to the tumor, sampled at surgery. These receptors were obtained from a male donor with early-stage non-small cell lung cancer.

In its sample, this clonotype ranks as medium-sized. This chain uses TRBV14 with TRBJ2-3, with 10 bases identical to TRBD2. The CDR3 runs to 16 residues. J lost 4 bases, V lost 1 base, and 5 bases had no gene match. Germline V CDR1 and CDR2: SGHDN, FVKESK. CDR3 sequence reads: CASSQVLSGGSDTQYF. CDR3 in DNA: TGTGCCAGCAGCCAAGTTCTTAGCGGGGGGTCAGATACGCAGTATTTT.

This clonotype ranks as medium-sized. V and J are TRBV6-2 or TRBV6-3 and TRBJ2-4; D is uncertain. The CDR3 loop spans 13 amino acids. With 6 bases removed from V and 10 bases from J, the gap between germline ends came to 16 bases. Germline CDR1 reads MNHEY; CDR2 reads SVGEGT. The DNA for the CDR3 is TGTGCCAGCAGCAACCTTGATACAACTATTCAGTACTTC. Protein: CASSNLDTTIQYF.

The count of this clonotype is one. V and J are TRBV9 and TRBJ2-1; 8 positions agree with TRBD1. The CDR3 consists of 13 residues. Germline CDR1 SGDLS, CDR2 YYNGEE. Losses at the gene ends were 0 bases for V and 10 bases for J; bases not matched to a gene: 3. The CDR3 nucleotides read TGTGCCAGCAGCGTAGGGCGACAGGGGGAGCAGTTCTTC. Its translation is CASSVGRQGEQFF.

By share of the sample, this clonotype is medium-sized. The chain links TRBV3-1 to TRBJ1-6, with TRBD1 matching over 7 bases. The CDR3 length is 15 residues. J was trimmed by 7 bases and V by 4 bases; bases with no gene match: 7. The germline CDR1 and CDR2 sequences are LGHDT and YNNKEL (reference sequence). For the CDR3, the DNA is TGTGCCAGCAGCCCAGCGCGGGACAGAAATTCACCCCTCCACTTT. Protein product: CASSPARDRNSPLHF. Full variable domain (remainder filled in from reference TRBV3-1 and TRBJ1-6): DTAVSQTPKYLVTQMGNDKSIKCEQNLGHDTMYWYKQDSKKFLKIMFSYNNKELIINETVPNRFSPKSPDKAHLNLHINSLELGDSAVYFCASSPARDRNSPLHFGNGTRLTVT.

By sample fraction, this clonotype is medium-sized. The rearrangement uses TRBV3-1 and TRBJ2-7; 8 bases are a match to TRBD1. CDR3 size: 13 residues. CDR1 is LGHDT, CDR2 YNNKEL, per germline (reference sequence). V was clipped by 5 bases and J by 5 bases; unmatched bases: 5. CDR3: CASSETGDHEQYF. Written as DNA, the CDR3 is TGTGCCAGCAGCGAGACAGGGGACCACGAGCAGTACTTC.